These 30 T cell receptor beta chains were sequenced from one sample in a study of cytomegalovirus exposure and HLA in healthy donors (dated by TCRdb to 2017 to 2019). The library was generated by the immunoSEQ multiplex PCR assay. For the multiplex PCR, a mixture combining 60 forward primers for TCR Vbeta segments and 13 reverse primers for TCR Jbeta segments was used. The table was pulled from immuneACCESS by TCRdb, which kept in-frame rearrangements only. Such tables lose some clones; where checked, under half of the loss comes from unresolved V genes, and the rest has no known cause. This sample is represented by tens of thousands of clones; about four fifths of them were singletons. Of the sample, about 3.2% is held by the ten largest clones. Sequencing input: PBMCs. Source of these receptors: a woman aged 25 to 39 in good health and CMV-seronegative.

This chain links TRBV9 with TRBJ2-7, with a tentative D call TRBD1 (6 bases). Germline-derived CDR1 and CDR2 are SGDLS and YYNGEE. CDR3 length: 15 amino acids. Trimming pared 3 bases from V and 2 bases from J, leaving 15 bases between. This CDR3 is CASSGSGTTTYEQYF. The CDR3, as DNA: TGTGCCAGCAGCGGATCCGGGACAACTACCTACGAGCAGTACTTC. Using reference TRBV9 and TRBJ2-7 for the parts outside the CDR3, the full variable domain is DSGVTQTPKHLITATGQRVTLRCSPRSGDLSVYWYQQSLDQGLQFLIQYYNGEERAKGNILERFSAQQFPDLHSELNLSSLELGDSALYFCASSGSGTTTYEQYFGPGTRLTVT.

The rearrangement joins TRBV4-2 to TRBJ2-6; TRBD2 might be the D (5 bases). CDR3 size: 17 residues. V lost 1 base and J lost 0, with 10 bases in between. The germline V gene has CDR1 LGHNA and CDR2 YNFKEQ. The CDR3 bases are TGTGCCAGCAGCCAAGGTATTCGGGACTCTGGGGCCAACGTCCTGACTTTC. This translates into CASSQGIRDSGANVLTF.

V and J are TRBV13 and TRBJ2-7, with 16 bases matching TRBD2. The CDR3 has 16 amino acids. Germline lookup yields CDR1 PRHDT and CDR2 FYEKMQ (reference sequence). V shed 6 bases and J 4 bases; nucleotides not matched to a gene: 6. The DNA of the CDR3 is TGTGCCAGCAGAGGGACTAGCGGGGGGGCCAAATACGAGCAGTACTTC. Translated: CASRGTSGGAKYEQYF. Variable domain in full (rest from reference TRBV13 and TRBJ2-7): AAGVIQSPRHLIKEKRETATLKCYPIPRHDTVYWYQQGPGQDPQFLISFYEKMQSDKGSIPDRFSAQQFSDYHSELNMSSLELGDSALYFCASRGTSGGAKYEQYFGPGTRLTVT.

The genes are TRBV18 and TRBJ2-7; tentatively, D is TRBD2 (6 bases). The germline gives CDR1 KGHSH, CDR2 LQKENI. V was pared by 3 bases and J by 6 bases, with 15 bases between. The CDR3 length is 14 residues. CDR3 nucleotides: TGTGCCAGCTCACCGGGACTCGAGAGTGGCGAGCAGTACTTC. Translating it yields CASSPGLESGEQYF.

The chain joins TRBV18 to TRBJ1-2, with D uncertain. The CDR3 has 15 amino acids. Germline V gene lookup returns CDR1 KGHSH and CDR2 LQKENI. V lost 4 bases and J 6 bases, leaving 18 bases between the germline ends. As DNA, the CDR3 is TGTGCCAGCTCACTCACCCGTGGGAGTAGGGATGGCTACACCTTC. It translates to CASSLTRGSRDGYTF.

V gene TRBV19 combines with J gene TRBJ1-5; TRBD1 matches at 10 bases. Per germline, CDR1 LNHDA and CDR2 SQIVND (reference sequence). There are 17 residues in the CDR3. V was pared by 5 bases and J by 4 bases, with 11 bases of the junction left unmatched. This chain's CDR3 is CASSSGQGEVWNQPQHF. The CDR3 DNA is TGTGCCAGTAGTTCTGGACAGGGGGAGGTATGGAATCAGCCCCAGCATTTT.

CDR3 sequence (DNA): TGTGCCAGCACGAAGCGGGATCTAGCCAAAAACATTCAGTACTTC. Translated: CASTKRDLAKNIQYF. The chain has TRBV6-6 and TRBJ2-4; 7 bases fit TRBD2. With V trimmed by 7 bases and J by 0 bases, 6 bases remained unmatched. The CDR3 contains 15 residues. Germline V gene sequence: CDR1 MNHNY, CDR2 SVGAGI (reference sequence).

The rearrangement uses TRBV6-1 and TRBJ1-2; D is possibly TRBD1 (5 bases). The CDR3 has 15 residues. V gave up 7 bases and J gave up 4 bases, with 19 bases separating them. Germline V gene sequence: CDR1 MNHNS, CDR2 SASEGT. CDR3 in amino acids: CASIGSAGIGYGYTF. CDR3 DNA: TGTGCCAGCATTGGATCTGCAGGGATAGGCTATGGCTACACCTTC.

V gene TRBV27 combines with J gene TRBJ1-6, with D unclear. There are 13 residues in the CDR3. V was trimmed by 5 bases and J by 6 bases, leaving 8 bases between them. Germline CDR1 reads MNHEY; CDR2 reads SMNVEV (reference sequence). The CDR3 DNA is TGTGCCAGCAGTCCAGGACTTAATTCACCCCTCCACTTT. As protein: CASSPGLNSPLHF.

The chain couples TRBV4-1 to TRBJ1-2; tentatively, D is TRBD1 (6 bases). Trimming removed 4 bases at V and 4 bases at J, with 13 bases between. The CDR3 is 14 amino acids. Per germline, CDR1 MGHRA and CDR2 YSYEKL. The CDR3 nucleotides read TGCGCCAGCAGCCTACCGGGACAAGGCTATGGCTACACCTTC. It encodes CASSLPGQGYGYTF.

The chain recombines TRBV28 with TRBJ1-2, with TRBD1 matching over 9 bases. Germline loops: CDR1 MDHEN, CDR2 SYDVKM. V shed 5 bases, J shed 7 bases, and the junction held 11 bases outside the gene matches. The CDR3 is 15 residues long. The CDR3 nucleotides read TGTGCCAGCAGTGATTCGACAGGGGGGCATGGTGGCTACACCTTC. This encodes CASSDSTGGHGGYTF.

V and J are TRBV20-1 and TRBJ2-5, with D hard to call. The ends were cut back, 3 bases at V and 5 bases at J, with 7 bases in the middle. Germline V CDR1 and CDR2: DFQATT, SNEGSKA (reference sequence). The CDR3 runs to 11 residues. The CDR3 DNA is TGCAGTGCTAGGGTCGGGGAGACCCAGTACTTC. This sequence encodes CSARVGETQYF.

This chain uses TRBV19 with TRBJ2-7, with D perhaps matching TRBD1 (5 bases). The CDR3 length is 14 residues. The germline CDR1 and CDR2 sequences are LNHDA and SQIVND (reference sequence). V shed 4 bases and J shed 2 bases, with 12 bases lying between them. CDR3 sequence: CASSRPGRTYEQYF. The CDR3 nucleotides read TGTGCCAGTAGTAGGCCAGGGCGCACCTACGAGCAGTACTTC.

The rearrangement uses TRBV7-2 and TRBJ2-7; D is unresolved. The CDR3 length is 14 residues. The V end lost 1 base, the J end lost 0 bases, and 7 bases lay between the germline ends. Germline lookup yields CDR1 SGHTA and CDR2 FQGNSA. Here the CDR3 reads CASSLVHSSYEQYF. CDR3 DNA sequence: TGTGCCAGCAGCTTAGTTCATAGCTCCTACGAGCAGTACTTC.

The genes are TRBV11-2 and TRBJ1-1, with TRBD1 identical over 7 bases. CDR1 and CDR2 (germline): SGHAT, FQNNGV. The V segment lost 2 bases and the J segment 4 bases; nucleotides outside the gene matches: 10. The CDR3 has 16 amino acids. The DNA for the CDR3 is TGTGCCAGCAGCTTACGGGACAGCTCTAGGACCACTGAAGCTTTCTTT. Amino acids: CASSLRDSSRTTEAFF. The full variable domain, in which reference TRBV11-2 and TRBJ1-1 provide the parts outside the CDR3, is EAGVAQSPRYKIIEKRQSVAFWCNPISGHATLYWYQQILGQGPKLLIQFQNNGVVDDSQLPKDRFSAERLKGVDSTLKIQPAKLEDSAVYLCASSLRDSSRTTEAFFGQGTRLTVV.

The chain recombines TRBV6-1 with TRBJ1-2, with 9 bases lining up with TRBD1. Looked up from germline, CDR1 is MNHNS and CDR2 is SASEGT. This CDR3 has 15 residues. V was clipped by 5 bases and J by 2 bases; unmatched bases: 6. CDR3 nucleotides: TGTGCCAGCAGTCCTGGGACAGGGAAAAACTATGGCTACACCTTC. Its protein product is CASSPGTGKNYGYTF.

The chain uses TRBV20-1 and TRBJ2-5; D call uncertain. In germline, CDR1 is DFQATT, CDR2 SNEGSKA (reference sequence). The V and J ends lost 5 bases and 2 bases respectively, with 6 bases between them. The CDR3 extends over 11 amino acids. The CDR3 DNA reads TGCAGTGCTGAAGCTCAAGAGACCCAGTACTTC. It is translated as CSAEAQETQYF.

This clone was observed once. The rearrangement uses TRBV27 and TRBJ1-5, with D tentatively TRBD1 (5 bases). Germline CDR1 MNHEY, CDR2 SMNVEV (reference sequence). Trimming shortened V by 5 bases and J by 5 bases, and 13 bases separated the two germline ends. This CDR3 is built from 14 residues. CDR3 sequence: CASSPRQGHQPQHF. In DNA form, the CDR3 reads TGTGCCAGCAGTCCTCGCCAGGGTCATCAGCCCCAGCATTTT.

This sequence joins TRBV5-5 and TRBJ2-5; a weak D match, TRBD2 (5 bases). Trimming pared 3 bases from V and 4 bases from J, leaving 13 bases between. Germline assignment: CDR1 SGHKS and CDR2 YYEKEE (reference sequence). The CDR3 consists of 14 residues. The CDR3 DNA follows: TGTGCCAGCAGCTATAGACCCCGGGGAGAGACCCAGTACTTC. It is translated as CASSYRPRGETQYF.

V usage is TRBV5-1 and J usage is TRBJ2-3; the D gene is possibly TRBD2 (8 bases). The germline CDR1 and CDR2 sequences are SGHRS and YFSETQ. This CDR3 is built from 15 residues. V was cut by 5 bases and J by 2 bases, with 15 bases left in between. The CDR3 here is CASSRGGQTTDTQYF. The CDR3 DNA reads as TGCGCCAGCAGTCGGGGGGGACAGACCACAGATACGCAGTATTTT.

This clone was detected only a few times. The chain couples TRBV7-2 to TRBJ1-6; D gene unclear. With 5 bases removed from V and 0 bases from J, the gap between germline ends came to 11 bases. Germline lookup yields CDR1 SGHTA and CDR2 FQGNSA. This CDR3 comprises 16 residues. The CDR3 DNA is TGTGCCAGCAGCCGCGAGGGCGTCTCCTATAATTCACCCCTCCACTTT. Amino acid sequence: CASSREGVSYNSPLHF.

This clone was seen only once. This chain connects TRBV11-2 to TRBJ1-1, with D possibly matching TRBD1 (5 bases). This CDR3 contains 17 residues. Germline CDR1 reads SGHAT; CDR2 reads FQNNGV. V was pared by 1 base and J by 0 bases, with 15 bases between. CDR3 nucleotides: TGTGCCAGCAGCTTAGTCGCAGCAGGGACTTTGAACACTGAAGCTTTCTTT. Protein sequence: CASSLVAAGTLNTEAFF.

CDR3 DNA: TGCGCCAGCAGCCACTTAGACAGGGACGCCTCACCCCTCCACTTT. The encoded protein is CASSHLDRDASPLHF. V usage is TRBV4-3 and J usage is TRBJ1-6; 7 positions match TRBD1. From germline, CDR1 is LGHNA and CDR2 YSLEER. Trimming cost V 3 bases and J 10 bases; bases outside gene matches: 9. This CDR3 spans 15 amino acids.

CDR3 amino acids: CASSSQGQNTEAFF. The DNA for the CDR3 is TGCGCCAGCAGCTCTCAGGGGCAGAACACTGAAGCTTTCTTT. V usage is TRBV5-1 and J usage is TRBJ1-1, with a weak D call TRBD1 (6 bases). Germline V lookup: CDR1 SGHRS, CDR2 YFSETQ. Trimming took 3 bases from V and 1 from J, leaving 10 bases between them. This CDR3 contains 14 residues.

This chain connects TRBV7-9 to TRBJ2-4, with 10 bases lining up with TRBD1. Trimming removed 3 bases from V and 6 bases from J; junction bases left unmatched: 8. Germline lookup yields CDR1 SEHNR and CDR2 FQNEAQ (reference sequence). The CDR3 contains 16 residues. CDR3 in amino acids: CASSFPTGGHRNIQYF. The CDR3 nucleotides are TGTGCCAGCAGCTTCCCGACAGGGGGCCATAGAAACATTCAGTACTTC.

The genes are TRBV5-1 and TRBJ1-5; 9 bases match TRBD1. Per germline, CDR1 SGHRS and CDR2 YFSETQ. This CDR3 is 17 amino acids long. The V segment lost 4 bases and the J segment 3 bases; nucleotides outside the gene matches: 11. The CDR3 DNA reads TGCGCCAGCAGCATTGGGGACAGGGAAGGGTTCAATCAGCCCCAGCATTTT. As protein: CASSIGDREGFNQPQHF.

This clone was detected only once. The chain combines TRBV18 with TRBJ1-4; D uncertain. Trimming took off 4 bases at V and 8 bases at J, with 20 bases between the two ends. The germline V gene has CDR1 KGHSH and CDR2 LQKENI. The CDR3 covers 16 residues. The CDR3 loop reads CASSQSRTEVGEKLFF. The CDR3 DNA reads as TGTGCCAGCTCACAATCTCGGACGGAGGTAGGGGAAAAACTGTTTTTT. The full variable domain, in which reference TRBV18 and TRBJ1-4 provide the parts outside the CDR3, is NAGVMQNPRHLVRRRGQEARLRCSPMKGHSHVYWYRQLPEEGLKFMVYLQKENIIDESGMPKERFSAEFPKEGPSILRIQQVVRGDSAAYFCASSQSRTEVGEKLFFGSGTQLSVL.

V is TRBV6-4 and J is TRBJ2-5; D remains unclear. CDR1 and CDR2 from the germline V gene are MRHNA and SNTAGT. The CDR3 totals 15 residues. V lost 2 bases and J lost 1, with 11 bases in between. The CDR3 nucleotides read TGTGCCAGCAGTGACCCGTTGCGTACCCAAGAGACCCAGTACTTC. Amino acid sequence: CASSDPLRTQETQYF.

The chain uses TRBV7-2 and TRBJ2-5; D unresolved. V lost 4 bases to trimming and J lost 0 bases, with 3 bases between them. The CDR3 has 12 amino acids. Germline assignment: CDR1 SGHTA and CDR2 FQGNSA. The CDR3 DNA sequence: TGTGCCAGCAGCTCCTACCAAGAGACCCAGTACTTC. Protein product: CASSSYQETQYF.

The chain links TRBV7-9 to TRBJ2-5, with a possible D match to TRBD2 (6 bases). The V and J ends lost 4 bases and 3 bases respectively, with 9 bases between them. This CDR3 contains 13 residues. Germline-derived CDR1 and CDR2 are SEHNR and FQNEAQ (reference sequence). CDR3 DNA sequence: TGTGCCAGCAGCTGGAGGGAGGAAGAGACCCAGTACTTC. It codes for CASSWREEETQYF.